This is a list of T cell receptor beta chains from one sample in a study of T cell responses to AZD1222 COVID-19 vaccine. Some clones are missing from TCRdb's copy, which holds only in-frame ones; the method was immunoSEQ multiplex PCR. The data hold some 100,000 clones, with approximately 90% observed a single time. The material sequenced was peripheral blood, taken 28 days after the second AZD1222 dose. These receptor sequences come from an adult who received the AZD1222 COVID-19 vaccine. CDR3s include the opening cysteine and the closing phenylalanine or tryptophan.

>TRBJ1-5|TRBV5-6
CASSPLSGVGPRGRHF
>TRBJ2-5|TRBV6-2/TRBV6-3
CASSSPGRGGLETQYF
>TRBJ1-5|TRBV7-2
CASSLMGDYSNQPQHF
>TRBJ1-3|TRBV19
CATKQGPGNTIYF
>TRBJ1-2|TRBV5-1
CASSLSGTGEGYTF
>TRBJ1-1|TRBV19
CASGRQGASEAFF
>TRBJ2-1|TRBV11-3
CASSLVAGGSYNEQFF
>TRBJ2-2|TRBV5-1
CASSGLAGPTGELFF
>TRBJ2-7|TRBV4-1
CASSQRLSGQGYEQYF
>TRBJ1-4|TRBV12-5
CASGLPGGVNEKLFF
>TRBJ2-3|TRBV9
CASSLIAGFTDTQYF
>TRBJ2-4|TRBV5-4
CASSSGGLAGGLAKNIQYF
>TRBJ2-5|TRBV6-2/TRBV6-3
CASSYGRGPGSETQYF
>TRBJ1-6|TRBV6-5
CASHARGRDSPLHF
>TRBJ1-1|TRBV6-5
CASSYSIGRTEAFF
>TRBJ2-1|TRBV7-9
CASSFSRGANNEQFF
>TRBJ1-1|TRBV5-1
CASSLNAGEAFF
>TRBJ1-1|TRBV3-1/TRBV3-2
CASSQGYSTNRGLMNTEAFF
>TRBJ2-3|TRBV27
CASSPRGGGVWSDTQYF
>TRBJ1-1|TRBV5-1
CASSFEGMNTEAFF
>TRBJ2-1|TRBV7-3
CASSLSVNNDRQFF
>TRBJ1-4|TRBV6-5
CASRGLLDEKLFF
>TRBJ1-2|TRBV30
CAWSLGINYGYTF
>TRBJ2-7|TRBV28
CASSSRGDEQYF
>TRBJ1-2|TRBV9
CASSSTGTGTYGYTF
>TRBJ1-1|TRBV28
CASSLLGGAGAFF
>TRBJ1-1|TRBV7-2
CASSAGAANTEAFF
>TRBJ2-5|TRBV4-2
CASSQDRSGAAQETQYF
>TRBJ1-1|TRBV18
CASSSIRQGSRPEAFF
>TRBJ1-2|TRBV5-5
CASSRAGKGYTF
>TRBJ2-1|TRBV19
CATGGAGGPLDEQFF
>TRBJ1-5|TRBV12-5
CASRYSNQPQHF
>TRBJ1-4|TRBV2
CASVRQVLGTNEKLFF
>TRBJ2-7|TRBV28
CASSPGDRIISYEQYF
>TRBJ1-4|TRBV20-1
CSASAQGLYEKLFF
>TRBJ2-3|TRBV24-1
CATSGRDRGPADTQYF
>TRBJ1-5|TRBV6-2/TRBV6-3
CASSYLGHRTDSNQPQHF
>TRBJ2-5|TRBV11-2
CASSPGGSGGIETQYF
>TRBJ2-7|TRBV28
CASSSPGQSYEQYF
>TRBJ2-4|TRBV4-1
CASSSTVGPIAKNIQYF
>TRBJ1-4|TRBV2
CASSLQGLNEKLFF
>TRBJ1-2|TRBV19
CASSPTQGVGPNYGYTF
>TRBJ1-5|TRBV6-1
CASSDAQAGQPQHF
>TRBJ1-2|TRBV6-1
CASSESPGGGYGYTF
>TRBJ1-1|TRBV4-2
CASSQDRGMNTEAFF
>TRBJ2-3|TRBV7-3
CASSIQGSSTDTQYF
>TRBJ1-5|TRBV2
CASRRTNQPQHF
>TRBJ1-1|TRBV2
CASRGGLIMNTEAFF
>TRBJ1-1|TRBV6-5
CASSRDTLNTEAFF
>TRBJ1-1|TRBV28
CASSLPPRGLEAFF
>TRBJ1-3|TRBV6-5
CASSPDRFSGNTIYF
>TRBJ1-6|TRBV19
CASSMTGDISPLHF
>TRBJ2-2|TRBV5-6
CASSLVQGNTGELFF
>TRBJ1-1|TRBV12-3/TRBV12-4
CASSLYVNTEAFF
>TRBJ1-1|TRBV30
CACRKGSGDGVEAFF